The T cell receptor beta chain described here comes from a study of cytomegalovirus exposure and HLA in healthy donors. The study, taken as a whole, reports: What was likely a sequencing artifact was a cluster of highly shared sequence variants. The productive fraction for most TCR beta V segments was about 87% or about 30% in an earlier analysis. A missense DCLRE1C variant was associated with V- and J-gene trimming of TCR beta chains in a later analysis, and an independent cohort replicated the association. Indistinguishable V segments such as TRBV6-2 and TRBV6-3 were excluded.

The primer mix had 60 Vbeta and 13 Jbeta primers. Some clones are missing from TCRdb's copy, which holds only in-frame ones; the method was immunoSEQ multiplex PCR. The sample has more than 150,000 clones; approximately 80% are singletons. This clone was picked up a small number of times. No antigen is known for it. V dropped 6 bases and J dropped 4 bases, with 13 bases sitting between them. Germline loops: CDR1 WNHNN, CDR2 SYGVQD (reference sequence). There are 13 residues in the CDR3. V is TRBV10-1 and J is TRBJ2-7, with D possibly TRBD1 on 6 matching bases. Material for sequencing was PBMCs. The clonotype originates from a girl between 10 and 17 years old in good health and CMV-seropositive. DNA for the CDR3: TGCGCCAGCAGCGAAACAGGGTGGTACGAGCAGTACTTC. It codes for CASSETGWYEQYF.